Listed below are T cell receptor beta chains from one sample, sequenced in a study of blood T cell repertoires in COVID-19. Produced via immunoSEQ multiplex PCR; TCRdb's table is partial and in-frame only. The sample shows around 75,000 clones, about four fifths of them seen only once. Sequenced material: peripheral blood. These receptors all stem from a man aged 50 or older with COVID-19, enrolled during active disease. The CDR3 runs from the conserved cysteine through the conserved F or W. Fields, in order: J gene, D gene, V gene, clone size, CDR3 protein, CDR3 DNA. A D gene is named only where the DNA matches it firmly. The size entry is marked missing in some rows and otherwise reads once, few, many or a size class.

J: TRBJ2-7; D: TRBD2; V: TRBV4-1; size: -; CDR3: CASSQDPTRGGVNYEQYF; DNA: TGCGCCAGCAGCCAAGACCCGACGCGGGGGGGCGTAAACTACGAGCAGTACTTC
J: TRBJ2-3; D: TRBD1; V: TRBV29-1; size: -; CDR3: CSVLRPTGGAGDTQYF; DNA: TGCAGCGTTCTGCGCCCTACAGGGGGCGCAGGGGATACGCAGTATTTT
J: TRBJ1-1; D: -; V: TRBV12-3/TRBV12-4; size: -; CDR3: CASSFTRGKAFF; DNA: TGTGCCAGCAGTTTCACCCGGGGAAAAGCTTTCTTT
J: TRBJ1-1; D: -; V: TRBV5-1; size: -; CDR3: CASSLAAGNTEAFF; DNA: TGCGCCAGCAGCTTGGCCGCAGGGAACACTGAAGCTTTCTTT
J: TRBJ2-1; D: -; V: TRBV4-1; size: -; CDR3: CASSQVRGGLNEQFF; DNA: TGCGCCAGCAGCCAAGTACGAGGGGGTCTCAATGAGCAGTTCTTC
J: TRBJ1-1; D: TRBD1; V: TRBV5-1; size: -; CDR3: CASSPQGGDTEAFF; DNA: TGCGCCAGCAGCCCACAGGGGGGGGACACTGAAGCTTTCTTT
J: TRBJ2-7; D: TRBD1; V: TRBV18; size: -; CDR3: CASSDTGQDRSYEQYF; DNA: TGTGCCAGCTCGGACACCGGACAGGACCGCTCCTACGAGCAGTACTTC
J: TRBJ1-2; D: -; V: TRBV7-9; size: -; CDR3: CASSPIAAIYGYTF; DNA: TGTGCCAGCAGCCCCATAGCAGCTATCTATGGCTACACCTTC
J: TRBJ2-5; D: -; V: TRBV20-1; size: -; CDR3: CSASFYGETQYF; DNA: TGCAGTGCTAGTTTTTACGGAGAGACCCAGTACTTC
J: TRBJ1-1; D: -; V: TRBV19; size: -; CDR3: CASTNPTGLLNTEAFF; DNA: TGTGCCAGTACCAACCCTACAGGGCTTTTGAACACTGAAGCTTTCTTT
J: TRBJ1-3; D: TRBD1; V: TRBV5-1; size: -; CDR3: CASSPGTGGPGNTIYF; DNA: TGCGCCAGCAGCCCGGGGACAGGGGGCCCTGGAAACACCATATATTTT
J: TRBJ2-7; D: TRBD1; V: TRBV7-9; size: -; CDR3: CASSRDRGNSYEQYF; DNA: TGTGCCAGCAGCCGGGACAGGGGAAATTCATACGAGCAGTACTTC
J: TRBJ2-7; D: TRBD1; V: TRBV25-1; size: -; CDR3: CASIEWAGQGAYEQYF; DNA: TGTGCCAGCATCGAATGGGCCGGACAGGGCGCCTACGAGCAGTACTTC
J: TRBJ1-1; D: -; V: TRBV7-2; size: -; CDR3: CASSFRGAEAFF; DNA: TGTGCCAGCAGCTTCAGGGGAGCCGAAGCTTTCTTT
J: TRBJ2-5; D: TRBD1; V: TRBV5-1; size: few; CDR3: CASSLGVQGAQETQYF; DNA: TGCGCCAGCAGCTTGGGCGTACAGGGGGCCCAAGAGACCCAGTACTTC
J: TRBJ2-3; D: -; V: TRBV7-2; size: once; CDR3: CASSLGGSLTDTQYF; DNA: TGTGCCAGCAGCTTAGGAGGTAGCCTCACAGATACGCAGTATTTT
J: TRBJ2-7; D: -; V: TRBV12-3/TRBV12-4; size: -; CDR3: CASSSGEGEQYF; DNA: TGTGCCAGCAGTTCAGGGGAGGGCGAGCAGTACTTC
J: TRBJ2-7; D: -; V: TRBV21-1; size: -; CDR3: CASSKPDRESYEQYF; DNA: TGTGCCAGCAGCAAACCGGACAGAGAGTCCTACGAGCAGTACTTC
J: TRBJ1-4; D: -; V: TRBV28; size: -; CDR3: CASNLRTARSEKLFF; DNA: TGTGCCAGCAATCTCAGGACAGCGAGGAGTGAAAAACTGTTTTTT
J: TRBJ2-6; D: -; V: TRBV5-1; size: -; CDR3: CASSHAGPDSVLTF; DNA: TGCGCCAGCAGTCATGCAGGACCAGACAGCGTCCTGACTTTC
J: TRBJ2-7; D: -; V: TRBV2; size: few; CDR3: CASSESWGGADYEQYF; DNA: TGTGCCAGCAGTGAATCTTGGGGCGGGGCAGACTACGAGCAGTACTTC
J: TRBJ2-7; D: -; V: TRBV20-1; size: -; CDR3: CSASPRVGNEQYF; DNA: TGCAGTGCTAGTCCCAGGGTGGGAAACGAGCAGTACTTC
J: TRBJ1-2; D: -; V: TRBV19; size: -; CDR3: CASSPGTFGYTF; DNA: TGTGCCAGTAGTCCTGGGACTTTCGGCTACACCTTC
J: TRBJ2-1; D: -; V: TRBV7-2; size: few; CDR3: CASSLSGLNNNEQFF; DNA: TGTGCCAGCAGCTTAAGCGGTCTAAATAACAATGAGCAGTTCTTC
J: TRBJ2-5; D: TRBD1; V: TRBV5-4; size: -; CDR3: CASSLGGQGFKTQYF; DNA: TGTGCCAGCAGCTTGGGGGGACAGGGTTTTAAGACCCAGTACTTC
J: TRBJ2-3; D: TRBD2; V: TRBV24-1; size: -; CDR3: CATSDSTGGYTDTQYF; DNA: TGTGCCACCAGTGATTCGACGGGGGGATACACAGATACGCAGTATTTT